The 25 T cell receptor beta chains below were found in one sample sequenced in a study of T cells after posttransplantation cyclophosphamide. TCRdb's copy holds only in-frame clones and misses some; the assay was immunoSEQ multiplex PCR. The sample lists roughly 4,800 clones; 61% were seen once. Sequencing input: memory CD8+ T cells sorted from blood. The receptors shown here come from a woman aged 60-75 years in good health, CMV-negative, and a related stem cell transplant donor.

This clone came up a few times. This sequence joins TRBV19 and TRBJ1-2; perhaps TRBD1 as D (6 bases). V lost 10 bases, J lost 7 bases, and 19 bases lay in between. The CDR3 length is 13 residues. The germline CDR1 and CDR2 sequences are LNHDA and SQIVND (reference sequence). CDR3: CATPSGGAGGYTF. The CDR3 DNA follows: TGTGCCACCCCCTCGGGGGGGGCGGGTGGCTACACCTTC.

The chain combines TRBV5-4 with TRBJ2-1; D unresolved. V dropped 1 base and J dropped 9 bases, with 11 bases sitting between them. The CDR3 extends over 13 amino acids. The germline gives CDR1 SGHNT, CDR2 YYREEE (reference sequence). CDR3 sequence: CASSLPPDFEQFF. CDR3 coding DNA: TGTGCCAGCAGCTTGCCTCCTGACTTTGAGCAGTTCTTC.

The V and J genes are TRBV2 and TRBJ1-6, with D maybe TRBD1 (5 bases). This CDR3 spans 13 amino acids. The germline V gene has CDR1 SNHLY and CDR2 FYNNEI. Trimming removed 9 bases from V and 7 bases from J, with 13 bases in between. The CDR3 coding sequence is TGTGCCAGTCTTCTCAGGGAAAATTCACCCCTCCACTTT. Its translation: CASLLRENSPLHF.

This chain links TRBV7-9 with TRBJ2-1; D might be TRBD2 (5 bases). The V end lost 6 bases, the J end lost 0 bases, and 6 bases lay between the germline ends. Germline V CDR1 and CDR2: SEHNR, FQNEAQ (reference sequence). This CDR3 has 13 amino acids. The CDR3 region has the DNA TGTGCCAGCAGGGGGAGCTCCTACAATGAGCAGTTCTTC. Amino acids: CASRGSSYNEQFF.

The rearrangement uses TRBV4-3 and TRBJ2-7, with 7 nucleotides matching TRBD2. There are 15 residues in the CDR3. V lost 4 bases to trimming and J lost 0 bases; unmatched junction nucleotides: 6. Germline V gene sequence: CDR1 LGHNA, CDR2 YSLEER. CDR3 amino acids: CASSPSSGASYEQYF. The CDR3 DNA sequence: TGCGCCAGCAGCCCCTCTAGCGGTGCCTCCTACGAGCAGTACTTC.

The rearrangement uses TRBV6-1 and TRBJ2-7; a weak D match, TRBD1 (7 bases). The CDR3 is 14 residues long. CDR1 and CDR2 (germline): MNHNS, SASEGT. The ends were cut back, 3 bases at V and 6 bases at J, with 15 bases in the middle. The CDR3 reads CASSETGRSREQYF. CDR3 DNA: TGTGCCAGCAGTGAGACAGGGAGGTCGCGCGAGCAGTACTTC.

This clone was picked up a small number of times. The V gene is TRBV21-1, the J gene TRBJ1-6; the listed D gene, TRBD1, was not tested against the DNA. TRBV21-1 is a recognized pseudogene. The CDR3 spans 14 residues. CDR3 protein: CASSKDRTGSPLHF. Written as DNA, the CDR3 is TGTGCCAGCAGCAAAGACAGGACAGGTTCACCCCTCCACTTT.

The V gene is TRBV19, the J gene TRBJ1-1; 7 nucleotides line up with TRBD1. The germline V gene encodes CDR1 LNHDA and CDR2 SQIVND (reference sequence). The CDR3 consists of 12 residues. J gave up 5 bases and V 8 bases, and 5 bases lay outside the gene matches. CDR3 sequence (DNA): TGTGCCAGTGGGAACAGGGGAACTGAAGCTTTCTTT. The encoded protein is CASGNRGTEAFF.

The chain joins TRBV7-9 to TRBJ2-3, with D perhaps TRBD2 (5 bases). Per germline, CDR1 SEHNR and CDR2 FQNEAQ (reference sequence). V was shortened by 4 bases and J by 5 bases, with 19 bases between the two germline ends. The CDR3 has 16 amino acids. CDR3 sequence: CASSSSISGFIDTQYF. The DNA for the CDR3 is TGTGCCAGCAGCTCCTCGATAAGCGGATTTATAGATACGCAGTATTTT.

This clone occurred a few times. The rearrangement uses TRBV7-9 and TRBJ1-6; unclear D gene. Germline CDR1 and CDR2: SEHNR and FQNEAQ (reference sequence). CDR3 size: 12 residues. The V end lost 6 bases, the J end lost 15 bases, and 15 bases lay between the germline ends. CDR3 amino acids: CASSDEARILHF. In DNA form, the CDR3 reads TGTGCCAGCAGTGATGAAGCCCGCATCCTCCACTTT.

The chain couples TRBV7-2 to TRBJ2-7; no definite D call. The CDR3 is 11 residues long. The germline V gene has CDR1 SGHTA and CDR2 FQGNSA. V was pared by 5 bases and J by 5 bases, with 7 bases between. The CDR3 DNA is TGTGCCAGCAGCCCCGCGGACGAGCAGTACTTC. The encoded protein is CASSPADEQYF.

The rearrangement joins TRBV5-1 to TRBJ1-1; 8 positions match TRBD1. The CDR3 is 14 residues long. V trimming: 2 bases; J trimming: 6 bases; junction bases outside the gene matches: 6. Germline V gene sequence: CDR1 SGHRS, CDR2 YFSETQ. CDR3 sequence: CASSFNRGVAEAFF. CDR3 in DNA: TGCGCCAGCAGCTTTAACAGGGGGGTGGCTGAAGCTTTCTTT.

In this sample, this clone is medium-sized. V gene TRBV19 combines with J gene TRBJ2-7, with D unclear. With 3 bases removed from V and 2 bases from J, the gap between germline ends came to 11 bases. Germline CDR1 LNHDA, CDR2 SQIVND (reference sequence). The CDR3 covers 14 residues. CDR3 sequence reads: CASSMFSQTYEQYF. Here the CDR3 DNA reads TGTGCCAGTAGTATGTTTTCACAGACCTACGAGCAGTACTTC.

The rearrangement links TRBV7-9 to TRBJ1-1; perhaps TRBD1 as D (5 bases). CDR3 length: 15 residues. Trimming pared 3 bases from V and 0 bases from J, leaving 11 bases between. The germline V gene has CDR1 SEHNR and CDR2 FQNEAQ (reference sequence). The CDR3, as DNA: TGTGCCAGCAGCTTGGCCTCGGGGGTGAACACTGAAGCTTTCTTT. This codes for CASSLASGVNTEAFF.

V usage is TRBV5-1 and J usage is TRBJ1-1; 7 nucleotides align to TRBD1. The CDR3 covers 14 residues. Germline CDR1 and CDR2: SGHRS and YFSETQ. With V trimmed by 7 bases and J by 11 bases, 17 bases remained unmatched. The CDR3 sequence is CASRDQLTGLEAFF. The CDR3 coding sequence is TGCGCCAGCCGCGACCAGTTGACAGGGCTTGAGGCTTTCTTT.

Concerning this clone: The germline gene is not matched at one end of the junction; a read error may be the cause. Other DNA sequences in the sample encode the same CDR3. The chain has TRBV6-5 and TRBJ2-7; D not certain. The CDR3 runs 13 residues. The germline gives CDR1 MNHEY, CDR2 SVGAGI. The DNA for the CDR3 is TGTGCTAGCAGTTCCCATAGCAGCTACGAGCAGTACTTC. Translating gives CASSSHSSYEQYF.

The rearrangement joins TRBV11-2 to TRBJ2-5, with TRBD2 as a possible D gene (6 bases). Trimming removed 4 bases from V and 0 bases from J, with 15 bases in between. The CDR3 contains 16 residues. Germline lookup yields CDR1 SGHAT and CDR2 FQNNGV. The CDR3 protein is CASSSSGLKYQETQYF. The CDR3 coding sequence is TGTGCCAGCAGCTCTTCGGGACTCAAGTACCAAGAGACCCAGTACTTC.

This chain connects TRBV19 to TRBJ2-2, with TRBD1 identical over 8 bases. The CDR3 runs to 12 residues. J gave up 7 bases and V 9 bases, and 4 bases lay outside the gene matches. Looked up from germline, CDR1 is LNHDA and CDR2 is SQIVND (reference sequence). This CDR3 reads CASTRGLGELFF. CDR3 sequence (DNA): TGTGCCAGCACCAGGGGGCTCGGGGAGCTGTTTTTT.

The chain couples TRBV27 to TRBJ2-3; D ambiguous. The CDR3 consists of 13 residues. Deletions cut 5 bases from V and 4 bases from J, with 10 bases between. Germline CDR1 and CDR2: MNHEY and SMNVEV (reference sequence). The CDR3: CASSPLLADTQYF. Written as DNA, the CDR3 is TGTGCCAGCAGTCCCCTTCTCGCAGATACGCAGTATTTT.

This clone was counted once. The chain recombines TRBV7-9 with TRBJ2-1, with D possibly matching TRBD1 (6 bases). CDR3 length: 14 amino acids. Trimming removed 8 bases at V and 3 bases at J, with 14 bases between. Germline V gene sequence: CDR1 SEHNR, CDR2 FQNEAQ (reference sequence). The DNA of the CDR3 is TGTGCCAGCTTTTTTCAGGGGAACTACAATGAGCAGTTCTTC. Its translation is CASFFQGNYNEQFF. The whole variable domain, remainder taken from reference TRBV7-9 and TRBJ2-1, is DTGVSQNPRHKITKRGQNVTFRCDPISEHNRLYWYRQTLGQGPEFLTYFQNEAQLEKSRLLSDRFSAERPKGSFSTLEIQRTEQGDSAMYLCASFFQGNYNEQFFGPGTRLTVL.

This clone was counted only a few times. J is TRBJ2-1 and V is TRBV7-9, with TRBD2 matching 12 bases. The CDR3 is 16 amino acids. Germline V CDR1 and CDR2: SEHNR, FQNEAQ (reference sequence). The V and J ends lost 4 bases and 5 bases, in that order; junction bases with no gene match: 6. The CDR3 sequence: CASSSPTSGGHNEQFF. The DNA for the CDR3 is TGTGCCAGCAGCTCGCCGACTAGCGGGGGTCACAATGAGCAGTTCTTC.

This clone was found once. The chain couples TRBV5-5 to TRBJ1-1, with D uncertain. Per the germline V gene, CDR1 is SGHKS and CDR2 is YYEKEE (reference sequence). Trimming stripped 3 bases from V and 6 bases from J, with 15 bases between. The CDR3 totals 14 residues. CDR3 in DNA: TGTGCCAGCAGCTGGAGCCAAAACACTCCTGAAGCTTTCTTT. Translation: CASSWSQNTPEAFF.

J is TRBJ2-7 and V is TRBV5-1, with 7 bases that match TRBD2. Germline values: CDR1 SGHRS, CDR2 YFSETQ. J lost 0 bases, V lost 0 bases, and 3 bases had no gene match. The CDR3 spans 15 residues. This chain's CDR3 is CASSLVGTNSYEQYF. The CDR3 DNA reads TGCGCCAGCAGCTTGGTCGGGACTAACTCCTACGAGCAGTACTTC.

This clone was detected once. The J gene is TRBJ2-1, the V gene TRBV28; D is perhaps TRBD2 (5 bases). The germline V and J ends were trimmed by 6 bases and 4 bases, with 16 bases remaining between them. The V gene's germline CDR1 is MDHEN and CDR2 SYDVKM. The CDR3 sequence is 15 residues long. CDR3 in DNA: TGTGCCAGCAGCCGCCGGACTGGAGGATACAATGAGCAGTTCTTC. It translates to CASSRRTGGYNEQFF.

This CDR3 reads CASSPFGLAGNTGELFF. CDR3 DNA: TGTGCCAGCAGTCCGTTCGGACTAGCGGGAAATACCGGGGAGCTGTTTTTT. This rearrangement joins TRBV27 to TRBJ2-2; 12 positions match TRBD2. The CDR3 contains 17 residues. The junction had 9 bases not matched to a gene; V was cut back by 5 bases and J by 5 bases. Germline CDR1 reads MNHEY; CDR2 reads SMNVEV (reference sequence).